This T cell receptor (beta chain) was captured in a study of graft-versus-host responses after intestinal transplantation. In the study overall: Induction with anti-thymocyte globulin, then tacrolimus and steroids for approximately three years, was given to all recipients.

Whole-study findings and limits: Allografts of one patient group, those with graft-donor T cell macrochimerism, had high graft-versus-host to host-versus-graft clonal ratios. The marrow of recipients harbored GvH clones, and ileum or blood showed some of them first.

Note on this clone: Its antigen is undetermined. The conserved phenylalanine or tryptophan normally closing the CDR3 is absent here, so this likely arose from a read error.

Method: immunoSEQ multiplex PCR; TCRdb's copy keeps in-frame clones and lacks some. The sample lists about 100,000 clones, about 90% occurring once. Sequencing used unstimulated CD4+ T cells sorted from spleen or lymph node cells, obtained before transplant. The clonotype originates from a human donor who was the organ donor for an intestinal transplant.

This CDR3 is CASSRSGRENIQYL. CDR3 nucleotide sequence: TGCGCCAGCAGCCGGTCGGGACGGGAAAACATTCAGTACCTC. The genes are TRBV4-1 and TRBJ2-4; D possibly matches TRBD1 or TRBD2 (5 bases each). V lost 4 bases and J lost 5, with 12 bases in between. The CDR3 extends over 14 amino acids. Germline V gene lookup returns CDR1 MGHRA and CDR2 YSYEKL.